This T cell receptor (beta chain) came from a study of memory CD4+ T cells and cytomegalovirus serostatus. Whole-study results and caveats: Of 150 to 200 reported CMV TCRbeta sequences, 65 to 85 were found in memory CD4+ repertoires.

Germline lookup yields CDR1 MNHNY and CDR2 SVGAGI (reference sequence). Trimming shortened V by 2 bases and J by 0 bases, and 11 bases separated the two germline ends. This CDR3 spans 15 amino acids. Single viable CD3+CD4+CD8-CD45RO+ cells were sorted as the memory CD4+ T cells. The protocol was immunoSEQ multiplex PCR, while the TCRdb copy is restricted to in-frame clones and leaves out a portion. The data hold some 26,000 clones, with around 75% observed a single time. Points on this clone: Its antigen is still unknown.

Sequencing was performed on memory CD4+ T cells from blood. The V call is TRBV6-6, the J call TRBJ2-7; D call uncertain. This receptor was taken from an adult in good health and CMV-seronegative. The CDR3 DNA sequence: TGTGCCAGCAGTTACACTACCCTTAGCTCCTACGAGCAGTACTTC. Protein product: CASSYTTLSSYEQYF.